The sequence of this T cell receptor beta chain was determined in a study of cytomegalovirus exposure and HLA in healthy donors. Study observations and caveats: A later examination showed that TCR association rates differed by HLA locus, with DRB1 most and HLA-C fewest.

PCR involved 60 Vbeta and 13 Jbeta primers. Original processing notes: Unique TCR beta chains numbered around 80 million in a later analysis, with about 9.9 million shared. The method was immunoSEQ multiplex PCR; TCRdb's version includes in-frame clones alone and lacks a portion of them. V, J and clone size derive from that table, while D and trimming were established from the DNA sequence. Among 150,000 to 200,000 clones listed, roughly 85% were seen once. With regard to this clone: Its antigen is still unknown.

With 5 bases removed from V and 8 bases from J, the gap between germline ends came to 12 bases. Germline CDR1 is LNHDA and CDR2 is SQIVND (reference sequence). The CDR3 extends over 12 amino acids. This sequence was found in a woman aged 45-65 years in good health and CMV-seropositive. The sample taken for sequencing was PBMCs. V is TRBV19 and J is TRBJ1-2; possibly TRBD1 for D (6 bases). CDR3 sequence: CASSPWGLGYTF. The CDR3 DNA reads as TGTGCCAGTAGTCCCTGGGGGCTAGGCTACACCTTC. Filled out from reference TRBV19 and TRBJ1-2, the complete variable domain reads DGGITQSPKYLFRKEGQNVTLSCEQNLNHDAMYWYRQDPGQGLRLIYYSQIVNDFQKGDIAEGYSVSREKKESFPLTVTSAQKNPTAFYLCASSPWGLGYTFGSGTRLTVV.